These 25 T cell receptor beta chains came from one sample sequenced in a study of Tregs in tolerant kidney transplant recipients. TCRdb keeps only in-frame clones here, not all; method: immunoSEQ multiplex PCR. Its listing shows 31,000 or so clones. The source was CD8+ T cells from blood, collected before the transplant. All receptors come from a human donor who received a combined kidney and bone marrow transplant.

To note about this clone: With the read ending 3 residues before the CDR3 end, the germline J gene is used to fill in that end. The rearrangement links TRBV6-8 to TRBJ2-1; the match to TRBD2 covers 8 bases. Germline V CDR1 and CDR2: MNHGY, SAAAGT. The trim removed 0 bases at V and 4 bases at J, leaving 5 bases unmatched. The CDR3 loop spans 16 amino acids. CDR3 sequence: CASSYSKLADYNEQFF. The CDR3 bases that were read are TGTGCCAGCAGTTACTCGAAACTAGCGGATTACAATGAG.

About this clone itself: The read finishes 3 residues shy of the CDR3 end, and the germline J gene is used to complete it. This chain connects TRBV19 to TRBJ2-2, with D perhaps matching TRBD1 or TRBD2 (5 bases each). The ends were cut back, 2 bases at V and 9 bases at J, with 13 bases in the middle. Germline CDR1 and CDR2: LNHDA and SQIVND (reference sequence). This CDR3 has 14 residues. The CDR3 sequence: CASSISQGVWELFF. CDR3 bases read: TGTGCCAGTAGTATAAGCCAGGGAGTGTGGGAG.

Regarding this clone: Sequencing ends 3 residues short of the CDR3 end; the germline J gene provides the rest. V gene TRBV6-2 or TRBV6-3 combines with J gene TRBJ2-7, with D hard to call. Germline CDR1 MNHEY, CDR2 SVGEGT. V lost 2 bases and J 5 bases, leaving 7 bases between the germline ends. The CDR3 length is 12 residues. The covered CDR3 bases are TGTGCCAGCAGTTACGTCAGCGACGAG. As protein: CASSYVSDE. The whole CDR3 is CASSYVSDEQYF.

Remarks on this clone: The CDR3 is cut off 3 residues early in the read; its end comes from the germline J gene. The chain combines TRBV29-1 with TRBJ2-7; D is perhaps TRBD1 (5 bases). This CDR3 spans 14 amino acids. Germline values: CDR1 SQVTM, CDR2 ANQGSEA. Trimming shortened V by 0 bases and J by 5 bases, and 14 bases separated the two germline ends. CDR3 DNA (partial): TGCAGCGTTGAAGAGGACATCCCCAGCGACGAG. Protein product: CSVEEDIPSDE. The entire CDR3 protein reads CSVEEDIPSDEQYF.

Details on this clone: The read comes to an end 3 residues before the CDR3 does, leaving the germline J gene to fill in the end. The chain uses TRBV5-6 and TRBJ2-2; TRBD2 might be the D (6 bases). This CDR3 is built from 14 residues. Germline lookup yields CDR1 SGHDT and CDR2 YYEEEE. V was shortened by 0 bases and J by 5 bases, with 8 bases between the two germline ends. The CDR3 here is CASSLVRGTGELFF. Partial CDR3 DNA: TGTGCCAGCAGCTTGGTGCGGGGAACCGGGGAG.

The CDR3 sequence: CASSPRLTDTQYF. CDR3 DNA, as far as it was read: TGTGCCAGCAGTCCCAGACTCACAGATACG. The V call is TRBV28, the J call TRBJ2-3; D is uncertain. The CDR3 extends 3 residues past the end of the read, so its final part is completed from the germline J gene. CDR1 and CDR2 (germline): MDHEN, SYDVKM. The V and J ends lost 5 bases and 2 bases respectively, with 8 bases between them. The CDR3 is 13 residues long.

For this clone: Read sequence stops 3 residues before the CDR3 end, and the germline J gene provides the missing end. The chain links TRBV7-9 to TRBJ2-1, with 10 bases lining up with TRBD2. After removal of 5 bases from V and 4 bases from J, the junction contained 5 bases not matched to a gene. This CDR3 spans 15 amino acids. Germline V gene lookup returns CDR1 SEHNR and CDR2 FQNEAQ (reference sequence). CDR3 residues: CASSRAGGEYNEQFF. CDR3 bases read: TGTGCCAGCAGCCGAGCGGGAGGGGAGTACAATGAG.

A word on this clone: The DNA ends 3 residues before the CDR3 does, and the rest of the CDR3 is filled in from the germline J gene. This chain connects TRBV7-9 to TRBJ2-7; D gene uncertain. The CDR3 sequence is 14 residues long. V dropped 4 bases and J dropped 1 base, with 11 bases sitting between them. Germline loops: CDR1 SEHNR, CDR2 FQNEAQ (reference sequence). CDR3 protein: CASSSVTSSYEQYF. The sequenced part of the CDR3 DNA is TGTGCCAGCAGCTCCGTGACATCTTCCTACGAG.

About this clone itself: The read ends 3 residues before the CDR3 terminus; that terminus is restored from the germline J gene. This sequence joins TRBV5-1 and TRBJ2-7; the match to TRBD1 covers 8 bases. Trimming took 2 bases from V and 3 from J; bases not matched to a gene: 7. The CDR3 is made up of 15 amino acids. Germline lookup yields CDR1 SGHRS and CDR2 YFSETQ. The CDR3 bases that were read are TGCGCCAGCAGCTTCAAACAGGGGGTGCGCTACGAG. Translated: CASSFKQGVRYE. The entire CDR3 protein is CASSFKQGVRYEQYF.

Comment on this clone: The CDR3 end is not reached by the read, which stops 3 residues before it; the germline J gene fills it in. J is TRBJ1-2 and V is TRBV7-9; tentatively, D is TRBD1 (5 bases). Looked up from germline, CDR1 is SEHNR and CDR2 is FQNEAQ (reference sequence). This CDR3 spans 15 amino acids. V shed 5 bases and J shed 0 bases, with 13 bases lying between them. This CDR3 is CASSGIRASNYGYTF. The DNA read from the CDR3 is TGTGCCAGCAGCGGGATCAGGGCCTCTAACTATGGC.

To note about this clone: The junction differs from germline at one of its ends, possibly a read error. CDR3 protein: CASSLERTLNTGAFF. The DNA read from the CDR3 is TGTGCCAGCAGCTTAGAGCGGACTTTGAACACTGGA. The chain is built from TRBV7-9 and TRBJ1-1; D is unclear. From the germline J gene comes the end of the CDR3, since the read stops 3 residues before it. This CDR3 is 15 amino acids long. Germline CDR1 and CDR2: SEHNR and FQNEAQ (reference sequence).

Turning to this clone: The DNA ends 3 residues before the CDR3 does, and the rest of the CDR3 is filled in from the germline J gene. J is TRBJ1-1 and V is TRBV19, with D possibly TRBD1 on 5 matching bases. The CDR3 has 14 residues. Per the germline V gene, CDR1 is LNHDA and CDR2 is SQIVND (reference sequence). Trimming cost V 3 bases and J 1 base, with 9 bases left between them. The sequenced CDR3 bases are TGTGCCAGTAGTATTGGGGCTGGGAACACTGAA. It specifies CASSIGAGNTE. The CDR3 in its entirety is CASSIGAGNTEAFF.

As regards this clone: With the read ending 3 residues before the CDR3 end, the germline J gene is used to fill in that end. The rearrangement links TRBV19 to TRBJ2-7; 9 bases map to TRBD1. CDR1 and CDR2 (germline): LNHDA, SQIVND (reference sequence). The CDR3 contains 14 residues. V lost 5 bases to trimming and J lost 2 bases; unmatched junction nucleotides: 4. The CDR3 protein is CASSPGQGTYEQYF. Incomplete CDR3 DNA: TGTGCCAGTAGTCCGGGACAGGGTACCTACGAG.

Details on this clone: The read ends 3 residues shy of where the CDR3 ends; the end is completed using the germline J gene. The rearrangement joins TRBV15 to TRBJ1-1; D remains ambiguous. Germline-derived CDR1 and CDR2 are LNHNV and YYDKDF (reference sequence). V gave up 0 bases and J gave up 1 base, with 6 bases separating them. This CDR3 spans 14 amino acids. The CDR3 bases that were read are TGTGCCACCAGCAGAGAACGGTCGAACACTGAA. Encoded protein: CATSRERSNTE. The full CDR3 reads CATSRERSNTEAFF. The variable domain in full, completed from reference TRBV15 and TRBJ1-1, reads DAMVIQNPRYQVTQFGKPVTLSCSQTLNHNVMYWYQQKSSQAPKLLFHYYDKDFNNEADTPDNFQSRRPNTSFCFLDIRSPGLGDTAMYLCATSRERSNTEAFFGQGTRLTVV.

Turning to this clone: The observed sequence ends 3 residues before the CDR3 terminus, with the missing tail filled in from the germline J gene. The chain is built from TRBV20-1 and TRBJ1-2, with D tentatively TRBD1 (5 bases). CDR1 is DFQATT, CDR2 SNEGSKA, per germline (reference sequence). Between the trimmed V and J ends, which lost 0 bases and 3 bases, there was a span of 11 bases. The CDR3 is made up of 14 amino acids. The part of the CDR3 DNA that was read is TGCAGTGCTAGAGACACTATCAGGGACTATGGC. Translating it yields CSARDTIRDYG. The whole CDR3 region reads CSARDTIRDYGYTF.

Notes on this clone: The read stops 3 residues short of the end of the CDR3; the missing end is completed from the germline J gene. The chain links TRBV19 to TRBJ2-1, with 7 nucleotides matching TRBD2. There are 15 residues in the CDR3. Germline values: CDR1 LNHDA, CDR2 SQIVND (reference sequence). V shed 7 bases and J 0 bases; nucleotides not matched to a gene: 6. CDR3 amino acids: CASIPGGSSYNEQFF. The covered CDR3 bases are TGTGCCAGTATACCGGGGGGAAGCTCCTACAATGAG.

Concerning this clone itself: The read halts 3 residues ahead of the CDR3 end, with the missing end drawn from the germline J gene. V and J are TRBV19 and TRBJ2-1, with 8 bases matching TRBD2. This CDR3 is 14 amino acids long. Trimming cost V 5 bases and J 4 bases; bases outside gene matches: 4. Germline CDR1 is LNHDA and CDR2 is SQIVND (reference sequence). CDR3 DNA (partial): TGTGCCAGTAGTGGTAGCGGGACGTACAATGAG. Its protein product is CASSGSGTYNE. The complete CDR3 sequence is CASSGSGTYNEQFF.

About this clone: The missing CDR3 end, 3 residues past where the read stops, is filled in from the germline J gene. Other DNA sequences from this sample encode an identical CDR3 as well. This sequence joins TRBV19 and TRBJ1-5, with D possibly TRBD1 on 5 matching bases. The CDR3 totals 15 residues. Germline V gene data show CDR1 as LNHDA and CDR2 as SQIVND (reference sequence). V gave up 3 bases and J gave up 4 bases, with 13 bases separating them. The sequenced part of the CDR3 DNA is TGTGCCAGTAGTATCAGTACAGGCGGTAATCAGCCC. Translated, it gives CASSISTGGNQP. The whole CDR3 region reads CASSISTGGNQPQHF.

As concerns this clone: The DNA ends 3 residues before the CDR3 does, and the rest of the CDR3 is filled in from the germline J gene. V is TRBV2 and J is TRBJ2-7, with D perhaps matching TRBD1 (6 bases). This CDR3 comprises 12 residues. CDR1 is SNHLY, CDR2 FYNNEI, per germline. Trimming cost V 6 bases and J 0 bases, with 6 bases left between them. The CDR3 region is CASRDSSYEQYF. The DNA read from the CDR3 is TGTGCCAGCAGGGACAGCTCCTACGAG. The full variable domain, completed using reference TRBV2 and TRBJ2-7, is EPEVTQTPSHQVTQMGQEVILRCVPISNHLYFYWYRQILGQKVEFLVSFYNNEISEKSEIFDDQFSVERPDGSNFTLKIRSTKLEDSAMYFCASRDSSYEQYFGPGTRLTVT.

According to its frequency, this clone is medium-sized. The read finishes 3 residues shy of the CDR3 end, and the germline J gene is used to complete it. This sample includes further DNA sequences coding for the same CDR3. V gene TRBV19 combines with J gene TRBJ2-7; 8 bases align to TRBD1. With V trimmed by 3 bases and J by 5 bases, 3 bases remained unmatched. Germline V gives CDR1 LNHDA, CDR2 SQIVND (reference sequence). CDR3 size: 13 residues. The sequenced CDR3 bases are TGTGCCAGTAGTATCACAGGGGGTAACGAG. Translating gives CASSITGGNE. The full CDR3 sequence reads CASSITGGNEQYF.

For this clone: Read data end 3 residues before the CDR3 end; the end is taken from the germline J gene. The chain recombines TRBV5-1 with TRBJ2-7; 14 positions agree with TRBD2. Per the germline V gene, CDR1 is SGHRS and CDR2 is YFSETQ. After removal of 4 bases from V and 5 bases from J, the junction contained 8 bases not matched to a gene. CDR3 length: 16 residues. CDR3 DNA (partial): TGCGCCAGCAGCACGGGACTAGCGGGAGAAGAACACGAG. Encoded protein: CASSTGLAGEEHE. The whole CDR3 region reads CASSTGLAGEEHEQYF.

As for this clone: The read ends 3 residues shy of where the CDR3 ends; the end is completed using the germline J gene. This rearrangement joins TRBV5-4 to TRBJ1-1, with a tentative D call TRBD1 (5 bases). V lost 4 bases, J lost 5 bases, and 15 bases lay in between. The CDR3 extends over 14 amino acids. Per germline, CDR1 SGHNT and CDR2 YYREEE (reference sequence). CDR3: CASSPQGAETEAFF. The sequenced CDR3 bases are TGTGCCAGCAGCCCACAAGGGGCTGAGACTGAA.

With regard to this clone: The read terminates 3 residues before the CDR3 end, so the remaining end is supplied by the germline J gene. The J gene is TRBJ2-1, the V gene TRBV20-1, with 9 bases aligning to TRBD2. The CDR3 contains 17 residues. Germline values: CDR1 DFQATT, CDR2 SNEGSKA (reference sequence). The J segment lost 1 base and the V segment lost 3 bases, leaving 10 bases of the junction unmatched. Partial CDR3 DNA: TGCAGTGCTAGTCAAGCGGGAGGACTGTGGTCCTACAATGAG. Amino acid sequence: CSASQAGGLWSYNE. The CDR3 reads in full as CSASQAGGLWSYNEQFF.

Details on this clone: The missing CDR3 end, 3 residues past where the read stops, is filled in from the germline J gene. The J gene is TRBJ2-3, the V gene TRBV29-1; TRBD2 aligns across 7 bases. Trimming took 4 bases from V and 2 from J; bases not matched to a gene: 15. Germline V gene sequence: CDR1 SQVTM, CDR2 ANQGSEA. The length of the CDR3 is 17 residues. The CDR3 sequence is CSVAGGKIGVHTDTQYF. Partial CDR3 DNA: TGCAGCGTTGCGGGGGGTAAAATAGGGGTACACACAGATACG.

Worth noting for this clone: Coverage ceases 3 residues before the CDR3 finishes, and the germline J gene fills in the end. The chain couples TRBV19 to TRBJ2-7, with TRBD1 as a possible D gene (6 bases). V lost 5 bases and J lost 0, with 17 bases in between. This CDR3 has 16 amino acids. Germline CDR1 and CDR2: LNHDA and SQIVND (reference sequence). The sequenced CDR3 bases are TGTGCCAGTAGTTCCCTGGACAGTCACAGCTCCTACGAG. It codes for CASSSLDSHSSYE. The CDR3 reads in full as CASSSLDSHSSYEQYF.